This T cell receptor (beta chain) was sequenced for a study of blood T cell repertoires in COVID-19 (dated by TCRdb to 2019 to 2021). Notes on the research overall: Samples covering the acute and convalescent phases of COVID-19 were provided by collaborators in the United States, Italy and Spain. The material from the prospective study consisted of cDNA or gDNA derived from T cells, B-cell-depleted T cells, or PBMCs. The dataset comprised deeply sampled blood TCRbeta repertoires from subjects exposed to, actively infected with, or recovered from COVID-19. The repertoires were released in a freely available public database meant as a resource for research on the immune response to SARS-CoV-2. Samples were obtained from the ongoing ImmuneRACE study (first 160 participants) and from 1,254 subjects provided by 6 global collaborators. A de-identified subject ID, COVID-19 status, age in years and sex were almost always included in the sample metadata. Where HLA class I and class II types were available, the types were taken from metadata supplied by the sample provider, not from assay-based typing. The paper as a whole reports these results and caveats: How much clinical and demographic metadata was included differed by source and by participant, and the metadata was provided uncurated.

The junction shows trimming of 4 bases on V and 1 base on J, and the gene matches do not reach 9 bases of it. CDR1 MGHDK and CDR2 SYGVNS are derived from the germline V gene. The CDR3 numbers 17 residues from cysteine through phenylalanine. Only the CDR3 part of the read is kept: 51 bases, read in frame from the first base. In Seattle, one collaborating source enrolled patients while the infection was active and tracked those patients longitudinally over the course of disease. Collaborating institutions collected whole blood in K2EDTA tubes following their own protocols. Collaborator samples were shipped for TCRbeta analysis as frozen whole blood, isolated PBMCs, or DNA extracted from either sample type. TCRbeta CDR3 regions were amplified from genomic DNA by means of the immunoSEQ Assay, a bias-controlled multiplex PCR. The source study handled its data this way. The number of nucleated cells in each sample was estimated by amplification of reference gene primers within the assay. To quantify the absolute abundance of each unique TCRbeta CDR3 rearrangement, sequence reads were collapsed and filtered. For each sample, productive Simpson clonality was calculated by taking the square root of Simpson's diversity index across productive rearrangements. This is the immuneACCESS table as TCRdb keeps it, with only in-frame sequences that have V and J called. A part of the clones is gone; compared with another copy, unresolved V genes explain less than half, and the rest is unexplained. V, J and clone size are those of that table, while D and trimming were read from the DNA. The sample data list about 260,000 clones, and approximately 91% of these were observed just once. The biggest ten clones account for around 2.5% of the sample.

This clone was detected only a few times. This clone's antigen is unknown. No base quality values were provided; no much bigger clone lies one nucleotide off. The receptor's source is a person under 35 with COVID-19, enrolled during active disease. The sample comprised peripheral blood. Here the chain combines TRBV25-1 and TRBJ1-5; 8 bases in the junction line up with TRBD1. The CDR3 corresponds to CASSAEGQGASNQPQHF. The DNA sequence is TGTGCCAGCAGTGCCGAAGGCCAGGGGGCGAGCAATCAGCCCCAGCATTTT.